Listed below are T cell receptor beta chains from one sample, sequenced in a study of blood T cell repertoires in COVID-19. This table comes from immunoSEQ multiplex PCR, and its TCRdb copy is limited to in-frame clones, with some not included. The sample lists about 400,000 clones; 85% to 90% were seen once. Sequencing was done on a sample of PBMCs or T cells enriched from blood (not recorded which). All receptors come from a woman between 25 and 40 years old with acute COVID-19. Both conserved end residues are part of each CDR3.

V gene,J gene,CDR3 protein
TRBV4-1,TRBJ2-7,CASSSGLQNYEQYF
TRBV5-6,TRBJ1-1,CASRAGQVNTEAFF
TRBV19,TRBJ1-5,CASTATAGGGAQHF
TRBV27,TRBJ1-5,CASSPRDRNQPQHF
TRBV4-1,TRBJ2-7,CASSQESLYLEQYF
TRBV28,TRBJ1-5,CASGPTGGYQPQHF
TRBV4-3,TRBJ1-6,CASSQEWQGRTSYNSPLHF
TRBV30,TRBJ2-3,CAWGAGASTDTQYF
TRBV7-3,TRBJ2-7,CASSLTGAGESYEQYF
TRBV7-3,TRBJ2-3,CASSLTGTGLGGEGSDTQYF
TRBV6-5,TRBJ1-2,CASSYPGGHGYTF
TRBV27,TRBJ2-1,CASSLSLAGAKYNEQFF
TRBV7-3,TRBJ2-3,CASSFGPEGSADTQYF
TRBV7-9,TRBJ1-1,CASSSREGSTEAFF
TRBV7-2,TRBJ2-5,CASSLETGLETQYF
TRBV5-1,TRBJ1-1,CASSSLRNTEAFF
TRBV11-1,TRBJ1-1,CASSSVGRLNTEAFF
TRBV6-4,TRBJ1-5,CASSDSRKTHQPQHF
TRBV7-9,TRBJ2-7,CASSARKSEQYF
TRBV3-1/TRBV3-2,TRBJ2-7,CASSQEEGLQEQYF
TRBV28,TRBJ1-2,CASSLSQYGYTF
TRBV28,TRBJ1-4,CASRSTNEKLFF
TRBV11-2,TRBJ1-3,CASSLGGQGSGNTIYF
TRBV7-2,TRBJ2-1,CASSGTAVHRASSYNEQFF
TRBV30,TRBJ1-1,CAWSSDRGRTEAFF
TRBV2,TRBJ2-7,CASSVGTLPYEQYF
TRBV11-2,TRBJ2-6,CASSLTPPGDSGANVLTF
TRBV2,TRBJ1-1,CASSDLYRSTEAFF
TRBV30,TRBJ1-2,CAWSVQGAANYGYTF
TRBV19,TRBJ2-3,CASSIGETSTDTQYF
TRBV30,TRBJ2-3,CAWRARRLAGGFRADTQYF
TRBV7-2,TRBJ1-1,CASSPRRGDQAFF
TRBV2,TRBJ2-7,CASRVTSGTHSYEQYF
TRBV2,TRBJ2-7,CASWAPAYEQYF
TRBV25-1,TRBJ1-1,CATAGNTEAFF
TRBV30,TRBJ1-3,CAWGTGGRGNTIYF
TRBV2,TRBJ1-1,CASSAPTGRPEAFF
TRBV24-1,TRBJ2-2,CATSDLERGNTGELFF
TRBV5-1,TRBJ2-3,CASSLVPTGVRDTQYF
TRBV24-1,TRBJ2-3,CATSDVGLAANPTDTQYF
TRBV30,TRBJ1-6,CAWSVSGENSPLHF
TRBV4-1,TRBJ1-1,CASSQDRAGAWTEAFF
TRBV18,TRBJ1-1,CASSPVWRGGGNTEAFF
TRBV12-3/TRBV12-4,TRBJ2-7,CASSPSDRGYRYF
TRBV2,TRBJ2-7,CASSAGTGGSQYF
TRBV7-9,TRBJ1-1,CASSFRQVPGTEAFF
TRBV9,TRBJ2-3,CASSSGLAVTDTQYF
TRBV29-1,TRBJ1-1,CSVVLRQAGSAFF